One and the same sample provided the 23 T cell receptor beta chains below, sequenced in a study of control samples from healthy donors and cancer patients. Sequencing was performed with immunoSEQ multiplex PCR; in TCRdb, only in-frame clones are kept and a portion is missing. The sample consists of 95,000 to 150,000 clones, approximately 89% of them appearing once. The sample taken for sequencing was blood. All receptors come from a woman aged 18-29 years in good health.

The V gene is TRBV6-5, the J gene TRBJ1-1, with a weak D call TRBD1 (5 bases). Germline V gives CDR1 MNHEY, CDR2 SVGAGI. The CDR3 spans 13 residues. V lost 5 bases to trimming and J lost 1 base, with 8 bases between them. This CDR3 is CASSRGPNTEAFF. CDR3 DNA: TGTGCCAGCAGTCGGGGCCCGAACACTGAAGCTTTCTTT.

The genes are TRBV5-1 and TRBJ1-6; TRBD1 matches 7 bases. Germline CDR1 reads SGHRS; CDR2 reads YFSETQ. The length of the CDR3 is 15 residues. The ends lost 1 base at V and 7 bases at J; junction bases unmatched: 5. Here the CDR3 reads CASSLLGGENSPLHF. CDR3 coding DNA: TGCGCCAGCAGCTTGTTAGGGGGCGAGAATTCACCCCTCCACTTT.

This clone was counted a single time. This chain connects TRBV2 to TRBJ2-2; 10 bases are shared with TRBD2. V lost 2 bases and J lost 7; bases outside the gene matches: 7. The CDR3 loop spans 16 amino acids. Germline CDR1 is SNHLY and CDR2 is FYNNEI. The CDR3 loop reads CASSERVAGGIGELFF. In DNA form, the CDR3 reads TGTGCCAGCAGTGAAAGGGTAGCGGGAGGAATCGGGGAGCTGTTTTTT.

The chain employs TRBV27 and TRBJ1-1; D is unclear. The V end lost 2 bases, the J end lost 1 base, and 8 bases lay between the germline ends. Germline lookup yields CDR1 MNHEY and CDR2 SMNVEV (reference sequence). The CDR3 is 14 residues long. CDR3 bases: TGTGCCAGCAGTTTAAAGGGTACGAACACTGAAGCTTTCTTT. This translates into CASSLKGTNTEAFF.

V is TRBV5-4 and J is TRBJ2-2, with D tentatively TRBD1 (6 bases). The CDR3 contains 15 residues. In germline, CDR1 is SGHNT, CDR2 YYREEE (reference sequence). Deletions cut 4 bases from V and 6 bases from J, with 16 bases between. The CDR3 here is CASSLGAYGAGELFF. CDR3 coding DNA: TGTGCCAGCAGCCTGGGGGCGTACGGGGCCGGGGAGCTGTTTTTT.

The chain has TRBV18 and TRBJ2-5; no clear D gene. V was shortened by 3 bases and J by 0 bases, with 2 bases between the two germline ends. CDR1 is KGHSH, CDR2 LQKENI, per germline. The CDR3 is made up of 12 amino acids. CDR3 sequence reads: CASSPDQETQYF. The CDR3 coding sequence is TGTGCCAGCTCACCCGACCAAGAGACCCAGTACTTC.

The rearrangement links TRBV10-1 to TRBJ2-3, with 10 positions matching TRBD2. The CDR3 loop spans 16 amino acids. Trimming at V came to 0 bases and at J to 4 bases, leaving 4 bases not matched to a gene. The germline CDR1 and CDR2 sequences are WNHNN and SYGVQD (reference sequence). The CDR3 sequence is CASSESGAGGADTQYF. DNA for the CDR3: TGCGCCAGCAGTGAGTCCGGAGCGGGGGGGGCAGATACGCAGTATTTT.

The chain recombines TRBV6-6 with TRBJ2-7; D is unresolved. The CDR3 is made up of 15 amino acids. V shed 1 base and J shed 4 bases, with 14 bases lying between them. Germline CDR1 reads MNHNY; CDR2 reads SVGAGI (reference sequence). The CDR3 spells CASSYLIGQPYEQYF. The CDR3 DNA follows: TGTGCCAGCAGTTACTTAATCGGGCAGCCTTACGAGCAGTACTTC.

The V call is TRBV5-1, the J call TRBJ1-4; 7 nucleotides line up with TRBD1. Germline CDR1 reads SGHRS; CDR2 reads YFSETQ. The CDR3 loop spans 15 amino acids. J gave up 8 bases and V 1 base, and 8 bases lay outside the gene matches. This CDR3 is CASSLTGDVGEKLFF. The CDR3 DNA sequence: TGCGCCAGCAGCTTGACAGGGGATGTCGGGGAAAAACTGTTTTTT.

The V gene is TRBV24-1, the J gene TRBJ2-1; 10 bases are shared with TRBD2. Trimming cost V 9 bases and J 4 bases; bases outside gene matches: 5. This CDR3 is 14 amino acids long. Germline assignment: CDR1 KGHDR and CDR2 SFDVKD. CDR3 nucleotides: TGTGCCACCGGAGGACTAGCGGAATACAATGAGCAGTTCTTC. Encoded protein: CATGGLAEYNEQFF.

This sequence joins TRBV5-6 and TRBJ1-2; D unclear. This CDR3 has 11 amino acids. V dropped 4 bases and J dropped 8 bases, with 9 bases sitting between them. Looked up from germline, CDR1 is SGHDT and CDR2 is YYEEEE. The CDR3 loop is CASSRNSGYTF. CDR3 DNA sequence: TGTGCCAGCAGCAGGAATAGCGGCTACACCTTC.

This chain joins TRBV7-9 and TRBJ2-6, with a possible D match to TRBD2 (5 bases). The V end was cut by 8 bases, the J end by 3 bases, with 14 bases between. The CDR3 totals 15 residues. Germline CDR1 and CDR2: SEHNR and FQNEAQ (reference sequence). The CDR3 nucleotides read TGTGCCAGCGGAGATCTTGGAGGTGGGGCCAACGTCCTGACTTTC. Translated: CASGDLGGGANVLTF.

This sequence joins TRBV28 and TRBJ1-4; D is undetermined. This CDR3 has 16 residues. Trimming took off 0 bases at V and 0 bases at J, with 8 bases between the two ends. Germline values: CDR1 MDHEN, CDR2 SYDVKM. CDR3 protein: CASSLWVTATNEKLFF. As DNA, the CDR3 is TGTGCCAGCAGTTTATGGGTGACTGCAACTAATGAAAAACTGTTTTTT.

The V gene is TRBV27, the J gene TRBJ1-1; 7 bases align to TRBD1. This CDR3 has 13 residues. Germline assignment: CDR1 MNHEY and CDR2 SMNVEV (reference sequence). Trimming took 5 bases from V and 5 from J; bases not matched to a gene: 5. The CDR3 bases are TGTGCCAGCAGTCCGGGACAGAGAACTGAAGCTTTCTTT. Residues: CASSPGQRTEAFF.

The chain joins TRBV7-8 to TRBJ2-1; 9 positions agree with TRBD2. CDR1 is SGHVS and CDR2 is FQNEAQ in the germline V gene. The CDR3 sequence is 16 residues long. The V gene end was trimmed by 0 bases and the J gene end by 4 bases; junction bases not matched to a gene: 4. The CDR3 region has the DNA TGTGCCAGCAGCTTAGCCATAGCGGGGGAGTACAATGAGCAGTTCTTC. Translating it yields CASSLAIAGEYNEQFF.

The chain couples TRBV5-1 to TRBJ2-5, with TRBD2 matching 8 bases. The ends lost 1 base at V and 4 bases at J; junction bases unmatched: 6. CDR3 length: 15 residues. The germline V gene has CDR1 SGHRS and CDR2 YFSETQ. CDR3 DNA sequence: TGCGCCAGCAGCTTGAGGACTCGGGGGGGAGAGACCCAGTACTTC. As protein: CASSLRTRGGETQYF.

The chain has TRBV7-6 and TRBJ2-5; weak D call: TRBD2 (5 bases). Trimming cost V 0 bases and J 6 bases, with 5 bases left between them. The germline V gene has CDR1 SGHVS and CDR2 FNYEAQ. This CDR3 is built from 12 residues. CDR3 in amino acids: CASSLAGKTQYF. CDR3 nucleotides: TGTGCCAGCAGCTTAGCCGGGAAGACCCAGTACTTC.

V and J are TRBV4-3 and TRBJ2-1, with D tentatively TRBD2 (5 bases). The V gene lost 0 bases and the J gene lost 6 bases, with 15 bases spanning the gap. The V gene's germline CDR1 is LGHNA and CDR2 YSLEER. There are 16 residues in the CDR3. The CDR3 sequence: CASSQDPRGSRNEQFF. CDR3 sequence (DNA): TGCGCCAGCAGCCAAGATCCAAGAGGGAGTCGCAATGAGCAGTTCTTC.

As to this clone: Possible read error: a much larger clone is one base away. The rearrangement uses TRBV7-2 and TRBJ2-3; D not certain. Trimming removed 1 base at V and 0 bases at J, with 5 bases between. The length of the CDR3 is 14 residues. Looked up from germline, CDR1 is SGHTA and CDR2 is FQGNSA. CDR3 nucleotides: TGTGCCAGCAGCTTAGGGCTGAGCACAGATACGCAGTATTTT. This encodes CASSLGLSTDTQYF.

The gene calls are TRBV9 and TRBJ1-2; weak D call: TRBD1 (6 bases). The CDR3 runs 13 residues. Trimming shortened V by 4 bases and J by 2 bases, and 9 bases separated the two germline ends. From germline, CDR1 is SGDLS and CDR2 YYNGEE. The CDR3 loop reads CASSLQGNYGYTF. The CDR3 nucleotides are TGTGCCAGCAGCTTGCAGGGGAACTATGGCTACACCTTC.

The chain joins TRBV6-5 to TRBJ2-7, with no clear D. Looked up from germline, CDR1 is MNHEY and CDR2 is SVGAGI. The CDR3 is 11 residues long. Trimming took off 6 bases at V and 4 bases at J, with 7 bases between the two ends. CDR3 DNA sequence: TGTGCCAGCAGAGATTATTACGAGCAGTACTTC. Encoded protein: CASRDYYEQYF.

This clone was seen once. The chain carries TRBV7-6 and TRBJ2-5; the D gene is possibly TRBD2 (6 bases). The CDR3 consists of 12 residues. Germline CDR1 SGHVS, CDR2 FNYEAQ. V was trimmed by 2 bases and J by 7 bases, leaving 8 bases between them. The CDR3 is CASSLSRGTQYF. CDR3 bases: TGTGCCAGCAGCTTATCGCGGGGGACCCAGTACTTC.

The V call is TRBV5-4, the J call TRBJ2-2; D is ambiguous. V was shortened by 5 bases and J by 6 bases, with 11 bases between the two germline ends. The CDR3 runs to 13 residues. CDR1 is SGHNT and CDR2 is YYREEE in the germline V gene (reference sequence). DNA for the CDR3: TGTGCCAGCAGTCAGTGGGTGGCCGGGGAGCTGTTTTTT. It yields the protein CASSQWVAGELFF.